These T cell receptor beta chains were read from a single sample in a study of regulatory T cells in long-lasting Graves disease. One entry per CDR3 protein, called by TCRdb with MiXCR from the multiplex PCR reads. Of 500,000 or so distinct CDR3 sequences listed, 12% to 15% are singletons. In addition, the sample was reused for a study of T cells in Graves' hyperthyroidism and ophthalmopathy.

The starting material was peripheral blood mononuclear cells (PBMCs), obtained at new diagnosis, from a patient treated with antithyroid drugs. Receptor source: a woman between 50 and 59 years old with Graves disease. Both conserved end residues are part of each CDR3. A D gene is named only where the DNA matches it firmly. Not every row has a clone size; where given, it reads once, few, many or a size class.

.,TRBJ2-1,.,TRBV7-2,TGTGCCAGCAGCTTAGACGGCGGTCGCGCAGAGCAGTTCTTC,CASSLDGGRAEQFF
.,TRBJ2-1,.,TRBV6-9,TGTGCCAGCAGTTACTCAGACAGCTACAATGAGCAGTTCTTC,CASSYSDSYNEQFF
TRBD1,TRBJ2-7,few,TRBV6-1,TGTGCCAGCACCGAGGTACAGGGGCTTCCCTACGAGCAGTACTTC,CASTEVQGLPYEQYF
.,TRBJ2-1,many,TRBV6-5,TGTGCCAGCAGTTACTCCGGGACTCAAGCCAATGAGCAGTTCTTC,CASSYSGTQANEQFF
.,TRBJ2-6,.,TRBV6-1,TGTGCCAGCAGGTTCGACAGCTCTGGGGCCAACGTCCTGACTTTC,CASRFDSSGANVLTF
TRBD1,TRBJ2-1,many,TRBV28,TGTGCCAGCAGCCAGAGTACAGGGGACTCCTACAATGAGCAGTTCTTC,CASSQSTGDSYNEQFF
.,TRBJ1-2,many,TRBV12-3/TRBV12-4,TGTGCCAGCAGCCGCGGGGGAGGGGCAGGAGGCTACACCTTC,CASSRGGGAGGYTF
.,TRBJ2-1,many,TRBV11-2,TGTGCCAGCAGCCCCGGTAGCTTAAAGCAGTTCTTC,CASSPGSLKQFF
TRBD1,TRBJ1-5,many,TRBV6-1,TGTGCCAGCAGTGAACACGGACAGGGAGTCTTCCAGCCCCAGCATTTT,CASSEHGQGVFQPQHF
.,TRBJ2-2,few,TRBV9,TGTGCCAGCAGCGCGCAGCCGACATCTAACACCGGGGAGCTGTTTTTT,CASSAQPTSNTGELFF
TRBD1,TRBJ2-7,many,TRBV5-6,TGTGCCAGCAGCACCCGGGACAGGCACCCCTACGAGCAGTACTTC,CASSTRDRHPYEQYF
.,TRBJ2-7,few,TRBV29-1,TGCAGCGTTGGGCTCCCCTCCTACGAGCAGTACTTC,CSVGLPSYEQYF
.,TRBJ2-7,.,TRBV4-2,TGTGCCAGCAGCCAAGAGTCACTAGTACCCTACGAGCAGTACTTC,CASSQESLVPYEQYF
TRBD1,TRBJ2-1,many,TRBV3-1,TGTGCCAGCAGCCAAGAGGACAGGGGGTCGTACAATGAGCAGTTCTTC,CASSQEDRGSYNEQFF
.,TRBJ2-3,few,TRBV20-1,TGCAGTGCCTTCAATCGGGACTGGCGCACAGATACGCAGTATTTT,CSAFNRDWRTDTQYF
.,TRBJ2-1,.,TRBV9,TGTGCCAGCAGCGTAGTTGCAGGACACCAAGAGACCCAGTTCTTC,CASSVVAGHQETQFF
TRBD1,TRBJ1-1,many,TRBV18,TGTGCCAGCTCACGTCCCGGGACAGGGTATGCTTTCTTT,CASSRPGTGYAFF
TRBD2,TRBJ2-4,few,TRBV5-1,TGCGCCAGCAGCTCAGCGGGAGGAGCGGGAAACATTCAGCACTTC,CASSSAGGAGNIQHF
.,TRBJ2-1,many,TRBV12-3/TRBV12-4,TGTGCCAGCAGTTTCGGGGCTACCTACAATGAGCAGTTCTTC,CASSFGATYNEQFF
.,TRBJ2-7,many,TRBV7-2,TGTGCCAGCATCCGAGGTGTCTACCCCTACGAGCAGTACTTC,CASIRGVYPYEQYF
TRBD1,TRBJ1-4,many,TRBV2,TGTGCCAGCAGGCGGGACAGCTTAGCAACTAATGAAAAACTGTTTTTT,CASRRDSLATNEKLFF
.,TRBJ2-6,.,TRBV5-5,TGTGCCAGCAGCCCCAGGGGGGGTCCTGGGGCCAACGTCCTGACTTTC,CASSPRGGPGANVLTF
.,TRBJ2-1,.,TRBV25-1,TGTGCCAGCAGTGAATCCGTAAAGGCCCCCAATGAGCAGTTCTTC,CASSESVKAPNEQFF
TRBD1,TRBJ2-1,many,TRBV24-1,TGTGCCACCAGTGATGACAGGGGTTATAACAATGAGCAGTTCTTC,CATSDDRGYNNEQFF
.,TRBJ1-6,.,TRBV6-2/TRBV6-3,TGTGCCAGCAGTGAGTCGCAGTCTAATTCACCCCTCCACTTT,CASSESQSNSPLHF
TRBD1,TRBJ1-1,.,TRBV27,TGTGCCAGCAGCTGGACAGGGGAGTGGAGCACTGAAGCTTTCTTT,CASSWTGEWSTEAFF
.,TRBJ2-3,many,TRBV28,TGTGCCAGCAGTTTTGGGACTCCCCCCACAGATACGCAGTATTTT,CASSFGTPPTDTQYF
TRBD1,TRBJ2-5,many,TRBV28,TGTGCCAGCAGTCCCCGGGACAGCAGTAGGGAGACCCAGTACTTC,CASSPRDSSRETQYF
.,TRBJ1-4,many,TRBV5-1,TGCGCCAGCAGCCAGCGACAGGTCCGCACTAATGAAAAACTGTTTTTT,CASSQRQVRTNEKLFF
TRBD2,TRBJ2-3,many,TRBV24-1,TGTGCCACCGGGGGACTAGCAATAGATACGCAGTATTTT,CATGGLAIDTQYF
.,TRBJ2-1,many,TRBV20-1,TGCAGTGCTAGAAAACGGGGCTCCTACAATGAGCAGTTCTTC,CSARKRGSYNEQFF
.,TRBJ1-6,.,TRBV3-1,TGTGCCAGCAGCCAAGTCTATCCACCCCTCCACTTT,CASSQVYPPLHF
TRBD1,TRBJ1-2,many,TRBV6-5,TGTGCCAGCAGTTACACACCGGACAGGGCCTATGGCTACACCTTC,CASSYTPDRAYGYTF
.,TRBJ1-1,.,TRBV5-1,TGCGCCAGCAGCTACCCCGACAGCAACACTGAAGCTTGCTTT,CASSYPDSNTEACF
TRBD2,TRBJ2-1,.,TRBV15,TGTGCCACCAGCAGAGTGCGGGAGGGCTCGTACAATGAGCAGTTCTTC,CATSRVREGSYNEQFF
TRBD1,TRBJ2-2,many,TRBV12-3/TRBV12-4,TGTGCCAGCAGTTTTTCGGGACAGGGATACACCGGGGAGCTGTTTTTT,CASSFSGQGYTGELFF
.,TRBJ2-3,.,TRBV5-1,TGCGCCAGCAGCAGGGGGGGGGCGGGAGATACGCAGTATTTT,CASSRGGAGDTQYF
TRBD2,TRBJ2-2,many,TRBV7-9,TGTGCCAGCAGCGGACTAGCGGGGTTCACCGGGGAGCTGTTTTTT,CASSGLAGFTGELFF
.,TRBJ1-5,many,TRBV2,TGTGCCAGCAGTGCTCGGAGAGGGAATCAGCCCCAGCATTTT,CASSARRGNQPQHF
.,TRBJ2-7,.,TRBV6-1,TGTGCCAGCAGTGAACTTGGGACAAACTCCTACGAGCAGTACTTC,CASSELGTNSYEQYF
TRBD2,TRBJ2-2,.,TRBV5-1,TGCGCCAGCAGCTTGGTACTAGCGGAAATCGGGGAGCTGTTTTTT,CASSLVLAEIGELFF
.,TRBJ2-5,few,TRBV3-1,TGTGCCAGCAGCCAAAACTCCCAAGAGACCCAGTACTTC,CASSQNSQETQYF
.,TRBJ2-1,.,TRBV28,TGTGCCAGCGGGAGTTCAGGGGGAGGATACAATGAGCAGTTCTTC,CASGSSGGGYNEQFF
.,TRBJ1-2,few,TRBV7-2,TGTGCCAGCGGACCTGCCCGGGGTTGGGGTTATGGCTACACCTTC,CASGPARGWGYGYTF
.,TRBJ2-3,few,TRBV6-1,TGTGCGACCGGACCCCGCACAGATACGCAGTATTTT,CATGPRTDTQYF
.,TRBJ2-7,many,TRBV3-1,TGTGCCAGCAGCCAGGCCGGGGGGACAGGCGCGTACGAGCAGTACTTC,CASSQAGGTGAYEQYF
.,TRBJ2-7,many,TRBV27,TGTGCCAGCAGTTTAAGGTGGCAGGGAAGCTCCTACGAGCAGTACTTC,CASSLRWQGSSYEQYF
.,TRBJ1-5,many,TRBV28,TGTGCCAGCAGTTCCCCACTCGGACGGACAGATAGCAATCAGCCCCAGCATTTT,CASSSPLGRTDSNQPQHF
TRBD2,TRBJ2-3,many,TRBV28,TGTGCCAGCAGTTTTGGACTAGCGGGGGGCACAGATACGCAGTATTTT,CASSFGLAGGTDTQYF
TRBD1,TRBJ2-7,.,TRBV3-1,TGTGCCAGCAGCCACGAAGGGACAGGGACCTACGAGCAGTACTTC,CASSHEGTGTYEQYF
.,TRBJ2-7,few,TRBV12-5,TGTGCTAGTGGTCAAGGAAGTTACTGCTACGAGCAGTACTTC,CASGQGSYCYEQYF
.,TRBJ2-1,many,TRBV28,TGTGCCAGCAGCTTATTATACAATGAGCAGTTCTTC,CASSLLYNEQFF
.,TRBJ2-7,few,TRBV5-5,TGTGCCAGCAGCTTGGAGACTTCGTCCTACGAGCAGTACTTC,CASSLETSSYEQYF
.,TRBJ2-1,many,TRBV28,TGTGCCAGCAGTACGGGCCGAAACCTCGCCTACAATGAGCAGTTCTTC,CASSTGRNLAYNEQFF
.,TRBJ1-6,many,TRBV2,TGTGCCAGCATGGACGACAGCTCCTATAATTCACCCCTCCACTTT,CASMDDSSYNSPLHF
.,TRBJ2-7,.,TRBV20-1,TGCAGTGCGAGACTACCCTACTCCTACGAGCAGTACTTC,CSARLPYSYEQYF
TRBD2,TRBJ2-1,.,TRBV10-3,TGTGCCATCAGAAATCCTCAGGGCCTAGCGGGTAGCGCCTACAATGAGCAGTTCTTC,CAIRNPQGLAGSAYNEQFF
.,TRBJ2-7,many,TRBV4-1,TGCGCCAGCAGCCAAGGGCCAGACTACGAGCAGTACTTC,CASSQGPDYEQYF
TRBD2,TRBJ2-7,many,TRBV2,TGTGCCAGCAGTGAAGGACATAGCGGGAACTCCTACGAGCAGTACTTC,CASSEGHSGNSYEQYF